The rows below give T cell receptor beta chains drawn from one sample of a study of blood T cell repertoires in COVID-19. The protocol was immunoSEQ multiplex PCR, while the TCRdb copy is restricted to in-frame clones and leaves out a portion. The table includes fewer than 250,000 clones, around 82% detected once. The material sequenced was PBMCs or T cells enriched from blood (not recorded which). Receptor source: a woman in her 40s who had been exposed to COVID-19. Both conserved end residues are trimmed from each CDR3. Fields, in order: CDR3 protein, V gene, J gene, clone size. Size is omitted from some rows. Given values are once, few, many or a class for expanded clones.

ASSSYTSRGGREQF	TRBV7-8	TRBJ2-1	-
ASSTTRQGPYEQY	TRBV19	TRBJ2-7	-
ASSLEGTGGGQPQH	TRBV5-1	TRBJ1-5	few
ASSSRTGGYGYT	TRBV5-1	TRBJ1-2	-
ASSSPGQEFSNQPQH	TRBV21-1	TRBJ1-5	-
ASSPQAGLDRGTQY	TRBV27	TRBJ2-3	-
ASSSYSNTQY	TRBV7-2	TRBJ2-3	-
ASSLRLGNEQF	TRBV7-9	TRBJ2-1	-
ASSLGLSNSPLH	TRBV7-2	TRBJ1-6	few
ATSRVRQGATNTEAF	TRBV15	TRBJ1-1	-
ASSEPRVNTEAF	TRBV2	TRBJ1-1	-
ASSLAPNRVNPSYSNQPQH	TRBV7-2	TRBJ1-5	-
ATSRDLGVGEQY	TRBV15	TRBJ2-7	-
ASGRDSPSGNTIY	TRBV2	TRBJ1-3	-
ASSTHRAETQY	TRBV5-1	TRBJ2-5	-
ASSFNSLERQY	TRBV7-9	TRBJ2-7	few
ASSQEGLAGGKEQY	TRBV4-1	TRBJ2-7	-
ASSRQGPDTQY	TRBV12-3/TRBV12-4	TRBJ2-3	-
ASSYPRQGGMF	TRBV6-5	TRBJ2-2	-
ASSFRGLAQGEQY	TRBV28	TRBJ2-7	-
ASGRDRGAKLF	TRBV19	TRBJ1-4	once
ASSQPDGGSGNTIY	TRBV4-3	TRBJ1-3	many
ASSPGQNYEQY	TRBV6-5	TRBJ2-7	-
ASSLVGSAGYT	TRBV7-9	TRBJ1-2	-
ASSIGHLDRGRTMNTEAF	TRBV19	TRBJ1-1	-
ASSAPLAGAHSYNEQF	TRBV9	TRBJ2-1	-
ASSLGQVNQPQH	TRBV5-6	TRBJ1-5	-
ASSPLSAGGGDTEAF	TRBV18	TRBJ1-1	-
AWTTKEGLAGGFQETQY	TRBV30	TRBJ2-5	-
ASSFPGDNYGYT	TRBV19	TRBJ1-2	-
AWSRLAGYNEQF	TRBV30	TRBJ2-1	-
ASSLTLSGMSSPLH	TRBV7-2	TRBJ1-6	-
ASTGTGSYGYT	TRBV2	TRBJ1-2	once
ASSGQGVGEKLF	TRBV27	TRBJ1-4	-
ASSVGLHTDEQF	TRBV19	TRBJ2-1	-
ASSYDLSDGTLNTGELF	TRBV6-2/TRBV6-3	TRBJ2-2	-
ASSQEEGPGRGYT	TRBV4-2	TRBJ1-2	-
ASRQGVGAAVTGELF	TRBV3-1/TRBV3-2	TRBJ2-2	-
ASSFGGDSNQPQH	TRBV5-1	TRBJ1-5	-
ASSNQVRAF	TRBV19	TRBJ1-1	-
ASSQGLALYNEQF	TRBV7-3	TRBJ2-1	-
SAPSVYGYT	TRBV20-1	TRBJ1-2	-